Listed here are 28 T cell receptor beta chains from one sample, sequenced in a study of blood T cell repertoires in COVID-19. TCRdb's copy holds only in-frame clones and misses some; the assay was immunoSEQ multiplex PCR. This table has just over 200,000 clones, about three quarters appearing once. Sequenced: peripheral blood. The origin of the receptors is a woman between 65 and 79 years old with acute or convalescent COVID-19.

The chain joins TRBV6-2 or TRBV6-3 to TRBJ2-1; a possible D gene is TRBD2 (6 bases). Between the trimmed V and J ends, which lost 4 bases and 12 bases, there was a span of 10 bases. This CDR3 is 11 amino acids long. CDR1 is MNHEY and CDR2 is SVGEGT in the germline V gene. CDR3 sequence: CASSLPGGQFF. The CDR3 region has the DNA TGTGCCAGCAGTTTACCCGGGGGGCAGTTCTTC.

This clone has just a few counts. The chain employs TRBV11-3 and TRBJ2-7, with 8 nucleotides matching TRBD1. V shed 1 base and J 1 base; nucleotides not matched to a gene: 6. This CDR3 has 16 residues. The V gene's germline CDR1 is SGHNT and CDR2 YENEEA. CDR3 loop: CASSLGSGQGSYEQYF. CDR3 DNA: TGTGCCAGCAGCTTAGGAAGCGGACAGGGTTCCTACGAGCAGTACTTC.

This chain links TRBV3-1 (or the pseudogene TRBV3-2) with TRBJ2-7; D gene unclear. Germline V gene lookup returns CDR1 LGHDT and CDR2 YNNKEL (reference sequence). CDR3 length: 14 amino acids. Trimming cost V 9 bases and J 2 bases, with 17 bases left between them. In DNA, the CDR3 is TGTGCCAGTTCCCCGTCGGTAGTTCCCTACGAGCAGTACTTC. Translating it yields CASSPSVVPYEQYF.

V usage is TRBV6-5 and J usage is TRBJ2-2, with D maybe TRBD1 (6 bases). The ends were cut back, 7 bases at V and 1 base at J, with 13 bases in the middle. CDR3 length equals 15 residues. The V gene's germline CDR1 is MNHEY and CDR2 SVGAGI. CDR3: CASISSRGNTGELFF. As DNA, the CDR3 is TGTGCCAGCATTAGTAGCAGGGGGAACACCGGGGAGCTGTTTTTT.

This chain connects TRBV20-1 to TRBJ2-1; 10 nucleotides line up with TRBD2. The junction had 5 bases not matched to a gene; V was cut back by 3 bases and J by 0 bases. The CDR3 spans 16 residues. Germline-derived CDR1 and CDR2 are DFQATT and SNEGSKA (reference sequence). The chain's CDR3 is CSASTTSGNSYNEQFF. The CDR3 bases are TGCAGTGCTAGTACCACTAGCGGGAACTCCTACAATGAGCAGTTCTTC.

This clone has a handful of counts. The chain couples TRBV6-6 to TRBJ1-1; D perhaps matches TRBD1 (5 bases). Trimming shortened V by 5 bases and J by 1 base, and 20 bases separated the two germline ends. Germline V gene lookup returns CDR1 MNHNY and CDR2 SVGAGI (reference sequence). This CDR3 spans 17 amino acids. The CDR3 spells CASSLHRTTLSNTEAFF. The CDR3 DNA reads TGTGCCAGCAGTCTCCATCGGACAACCCTCTCGAACACTGAAGCTTTCTTT.

This clone was seen a few times. This chain connects TRBV4-1 to TRBJ2-7, with 13 bases identical to TRBD2. CDR1 and CDR2 from the germline V gene are MGHRA and YSYEKL. After removal of 5 bases from V and 0 bases from J, the junction contained 4 bases not matched to a gene. This CDR3 comprises 16 residues. The CDR3: CASSATSGRGSYEQYF. Here the CDR3 DNA reads TGCGCCAGCAGCGCTACTAGCGGGAGGGGCTCCTACGAGCAGTACTTC.

A word on this clone: One end of the junction fails to match germline, which may point to a read error. The V gene is TRBV7-3, the J gene TRBJ2-2; the match to TRBD1 covers 7 bases. Germline loops: CDR1 SGHTA, CDR2 FQGTGA. The CDR3 totals 15 residues. CDR3 amino acids: CAGSFRDRGTGELFF. CDR3 coding DNA: TGTGCCGGCAGCTTCCGGGACAGAGGGACCGGGGAGCTGTTTTTT.

The chain carries TRBV7-9 and TRBJ1-1; 7 nucleotides match TRBD1. This CDR3 comprises 15 residues. Germline V CDR1 and CDR2: SEHNR, FQNEAQ (reference sequence). Trimming at V came to 5 bases and at J to 3 bases, leaving 9 bases not matched to a gene. CDR3 residues: CASSPLEGADTEAFF. The DNA for the CDR3 is TGTGCCAGCAGCCCCCTGGAGGGGGCTGACACTGAAGCTTTCTTT.

This chain connects TRBV19 to TRBJ2-3, with 12 bases fitting TRBD2. CDR1 and CDR2 (germline): LNHDA, SQIVND (reference sequence). This CDR3 has 14 amino acids. Trimming cost V 7 bases and J 5 bases; bases outside gene matches: 4. The CDR3 spells CASTSGRALDTQYF. The CDR3 bases are TGTGCCAGTACTAGCGGGAGGGCCTTAGATACGCAGTATTTT.

V is TRBV28 and J is TRBJ2-7; D remains unclear. The CDR3 is 11 amino acids. The germline CDR1 and CDR2 sequences are MDHEN and SYDVKM. Trimming took 2 bases from V and 6 from J, leaving 5 bases between them. CDR3 protein: CASSLESEQYF. In DNA, the CDR3 is TGTGCCAGCAGTTTAGAGTCCGAGCAGTACTTC.

J is TRBJ1-1 and V is TRBV4-2, with 7 bases identical to TRBD1. After removal of 4 bases from V and 5 bases from J, the junction contained 10 bases not matched to a gene. The V gene's germline CDR1 is LGHNA and CDR2 YNFKEQ. CDR3 size: 15 residues. The CDR3 DNA is TGTGCCAGCAGCCCATCACAGGGGCGACGGACTGAAGCTTTCTTT. Encoded protein: CASSPSQGRRTEAFF.

The chain combines TRBV7-9 with TRBJ2-5; 11 positions agree with TRBD2. The CDR3 spans 17 residues. The V gene end was trimmed by 1 base and the J gene end by 5 bases; junction bases not matched to a gene: 9. The germline V gene encodes CDR1 SEHNR and CDR2 FQNEAQ (reference sequence). This chain's CDR3 is CASSLGSSGRALETQYF. In DNA, the CDR3 is TGTGCCAGCAGCTTAGGTAGTAGCGGGAGGGCCTTGGAGACCCAGTACTTC.

The gene calls are TRBV28 and TRBJ2-7, with 8 bases identical to TRBD1. The length of the CDR3 is 12 residues. Trimming at V came to 8 bases and at J to 3 bases, leaving 3 bases not matched to a gene. Germline CDR1 and CDR2: MDHEN and SYDVKM. The CDR3 DNA sequence: TGTGCCAGCCAGGGGGCGCGCTACGAGCAGTACTTC. Its protein product is CASQGARYEQYF.

The chain employs TRBV11-2 and TRBJ2-5; 9 nucleotides match TRBD2. The V segment lost 6 bases and the J segment 5 bases; nucleotides outside the gene matches: 13. Germline-derived CDR1 and CDR2 are SGHAT and FQNNGV. The CDR3 sequence is 16 residues long. The CDR3: CASRPKHGGRVETQYF. In DNA, the CDR3 is TGTGCCAGCAGACCCAAGCACGGCGGGAGGGTTGAGACCCAGTACTTC.

The chain has TRBV10-1 and TRBJ1-1; 8 bases fit TRBD1. V was pared by 5 bases and J by 1 base, with 3 bases of the junction left unmatched. The CDR3 is 14 residues long. From germline, CDR1 is WNHNN and CDR2 SYGVQD (reference sequence). CDR3 region: CASSRTGKNTEAFF. The CDR3 DNA reads TGCGCCAGCAGTCGGACAGGGAAGAACACTGAAGCTTTCTTT.

The chain links TRBV5-1 to TRBJ1-2; D is uncertain. The CDR3 has 13 amino acids. Germline V CDR1 and CDR2: SGHRS, YFSETQ. Trimming shortened V by 0 bases and J by 8 bases, and 11 bases separated the two germline ends. The CDR3 protein is CASSLGPGEGYTF. CDR3 nucleotides: TGCGCCAGCAGCTTGGGACCGGGTGAGGGCTACACCTTC.

J is TRBJ2-2 and V is TRBV6-5, with 8 bases aligning to TRBD1. The CDR3 contains 14 residues. V shed 5 bases, J shed 6 bases, and the junction held 5 bases outside the gene matches. Germline CDR1 MNHEY, CDR2 SVGAGI. In DNA form, the CDR3 reads TGTGCCAGCAGTCTCGACAGGGGCGCCGGGGAGCTGTTTTTT. As protein: CASSLDRGAGELFF.

The rearrangement links TRBV6-5 to TRBJ2-5, with TRBD1 matching 8 bases. The CDR3 consists of 16 residues. V lost 2 bases, J lost 0 bases, and 5 bases stayed unmatched. Germline V lookup: CDR1 MNHEY, CDR2 SVGAGI. The DNA of the CDR3 is TGTGCCAGCAGTTACACCGTGACAGGGGACCAAGAGACCCAGTACTTC. Protein sequence: CASSYTVTGDQETQYF.

This chain links TRBV6-5 with TRBJ1-2; 9 nucleotides agree with TRBD1. The germline CDR1 and CDR2 sequences are MNHEY and SVGAGI. The CDR3 has 14 residues. V was clipped by 6 bases and J by 4 bases; unmatched bases: 6. CDR3 nucleotides: TGTGCCAGCAGAAGCCGGGACAGGGTCTATGGCTACACCTTC. It is translated as CASRSRDRVYGYTF.

This chain links TRBV3-1 (or the pseudogene TRBV3-2) with TRBJ1-1, with 8 bases lining up with TRBD1. The CDR3 spans 14 residues. The junction had 8 bases not matched to a gene; V was cut back by 6 bases and J by 5 bases. Germline V gene sequence: CDR1 LGHDT, CDR2 YNNKEL (reference sequence). CDR3 protein: CASSVQGGKTEAFF. CDR3 DNA sequence: TGTGCCAGCAGTGTACAGGGGGGGAAGACTGAAGCTTTCTTT.

This chain links TRBV6-5 with TRBJ1-2, with D perhaps TRBD1 (5 bases). The CDR3 runs to 14 residues. Trimming left V 0 bases short and J 8 bases short, with 13 bases between. The germline gives CDR1 MNHEY, CDR2 SVGAGI. The CDR3 region has the DNA TGTGCCAGCAGTTACTCAGAAGGGGCTAAAGGCTACACCTTC. Its protein is CASSYSEGAKGYTF.

The chain carries TRBV19 and TRBJ1-5; D perhaps matches TRBD1 (5 bases). The CDR3 is 15 amino acids. Looked up from germline, CDR1 is LNHDA and CDR2 is SQIVND (reference sequence). Trimming shortened V by 3 bases and J by 5 bases, and 14 bases separated the two germline ends. CDR3 in amino acids: CASSIVMDNDQPQHF. Written as DNA, the CDR3 is TGTGCCAGTAGTATTGTCATGGACAACGATCAGCCCCAGCATTTT.

V usage is TRBV29-1 and J usage is TRBJ2-5, with D perhaps TRBD2 (6 bases). Germline CDR1 reads SQVTM; CDR2 reads ANQGSEA. The CDR3 extends over 13 amino acids. V was pared by 3 bases and J by 3 bases, with 11 bases between. The CDR3: CSVERDLKETQYF. The CDR3 nucleotides are TGCAGCGTTGAGCGGGATCTAAAAGAGACCCAGTACTTC.

The chain recombines TRBV24-1 with TRBJ2-1; D is possibly TRBD1 (5 bases). This CDR3 comprises 13 residues. V lost 0 bases, J lost 9 bases, and 8 bases lay in between. CDR1 is KGHDR, CDR2 SFDVKD, per germline. DNA of the CDR3: TGTGCCACCAGTGATTTGGGGGCCCTTGAGCAGTTCTTC. This encodes CATSDLGALEQFF.

The rearrangement uses TRBV6-4 and TRBJ2-1; 7 nucleotides agree with TRBD2. In germline, CDR1 is MRHNA, CDR2 SNTAGT. V lost 5 bases and J lost 1; bases outside the gene matches: 2. The CDR3 totals 14 residues. CDR3 bases: TGTGCCAGCAGTTTGGGGGGGTCCTACAATGAGCAGTTCTTC. It yields the protein CASSLGGSYNEQFF.

V usage is TRBV7-9 and J usage is TRBJ1-3; 8 bases align to TRBD1. The germline CDR1 and CDR2 sequences are SEHNR and FQNEAQ (reference sequence). V shed 2 bases, J shed 2 bases, and the junction held 2 bases outside the gene matches. The CDR3 has 15 residues. The CDR3 loop reads CASSLMTGAGNTIYF. The CDR3 nucleotides are TGTGCCAGCAGCTTAATGACAGGGGCTGGAAACACCATATATTTT.

This clone was observed a single time. The rearrangement links TRBV5-4 to TRBJ2-1; 11 bases map to TRBD2. This CDR3 region has 17 residues. The trim removed 5 bases at V and 2 bases at J, leaving 9 bases unmatched. Germline CDR1 is SGHNT and CDR2 is YYREEE (reference sequence). CDR3 in amino acids: CASRAGTSGITYNEQFF. CDR3 in DNA: TGTGCCAGCAGGGCCGGGACTAGCGGAATTACCTACAATGAGCAGTTCTTC.